These 23 T cell receptor beta chains were all obtained from the same sample, sequenced in a study of shared clonotypes between healthy human individuals. Clones were read by immunoSEQ multiplex PCR, and TCRdb kept only the in-frame ones, dropping some. The sample yields about 470,000 clones, around 79% seen once. What was sequenced was PBMCs. The receptors derive from a woman between 40 and 50 years old in good health. Some clones in this sample may be carry-over from other donors' samples.

The chain recombines TRBV28 with TRBJ1-5, with unresolved D. V was clipped by 6 bases and J by 1 base, with 19 bases between them. This CDR3 is built from 17 residues. Germline CDR1 MDHEN, CDR2 SYDVKM. The chain's CDR3 is CASSTRRVLGSNQPQHF. The CDR3, as DNA: TGTGCCAGCAGCACCCGGCGGGTTTTGGGGAGCAATCAGCCCCAGCATTTT.

The chain couples TRBV30 to TRBJ2-2; a weak D match, TRBD2 (5 bases). The CDR3 contains 14 residues. V was pared by 3 bases and J by 3 bases, with 11 bases between. Germline lookup yields CDR1 GTSNPN and CDR2 SVGIG (reference sequence). CDR3 sequence: CAWSGNSYTGELFF. CDR3 DNA: TGTGCCTGGAGCGGGAACTCCTACACCGGGGAGCTGTTTTTT.

The rearrangement joins TRBV7-3 to TRBJ2-7, with TRBD2 as a possible D gene (5 bases). Germline assignment: CDR1 SGHTA and CDR2 FQGTGA. The CDR3 spans 13 residues. V lost 5 bases and J 0 bases, leaving 8 bases between the germline ends. CDR3 amino acids: CASSRESSYEQYF. CDR3 in DNA: TGTGCCAGCAGCCGGGAATCCTCCTACGAGCAGTACTTC.

This chain connects TRBV18 to TRBJ1-1; the match to TRBD1 covers 7 bases. The CDR3 consists of 19 residues. Germline assignment: CDR1 KGHSH and CDR2 LQKENI. The trim removed 3 bases at V and 0 bases at J, leaving 16 bases unmatched. The CDR3 loop is CASSPTISTGELLNTEAFF. The DNA of the CDR3 is TGTGCCAGCTCACCTACGATTTCAACAGGGGAGCTCCTGAACACTGAAGCTTTCTTT.

Here the CDR3 reads CASSSGAAGGPREQFF. The CDR3, as DNA: TGCGCCAGCAGCTCGGGGGCCGCGGGAGGGCCACGGGAGCAGTTCTTC. This chain connects TRBV5-1 to TRBJ2-1; 9 positions agree with TRBD2. CDR1 is SGHRS and CDR2 is YFSETQ in the germline V gene. Germline trimming cut 3 bases from V and 10 bases from J; bases unmatched to any gene: 14. This CDR3 contains 16 residues.

The chain carries TRBV28 and TRBJ2-1; D remains unclear. The CDR3 length is 14 residues. Germline CDR1 and CDR2: MDHEN and SYDVKM. Trimming stripped 7 bases from V and 0 bases from J, with 10 bases between. DNA of the CDR3: TGTGCCAGCACGCGGCGACGCTCCTACAATGAGCAGTTCTTC. This sequence encodes CASTRRRSYNEQFF.

This chain uses TRBV4-2 with TRBJ2-7; 7 bases align to TRBD1. Unmatched junction bases numbered 8, after V lost 1 base and J lost 5 bases. Per the germline V gene, CDR1 is LGHNA and CDR2 is YNFKEQ. The CDR3 has 15 residues. As DNA, the CDR3 is TGTGCCAGCAGCCAAGTTGGGACAGAAGGCCACGAGCAGTACTTC. This codes for CASSQVGTEGHEQYF.

This clone occurred once. A much larger clone lies a single base off, so this may be a read error. The chain joins TRBV9 to TRBJ2-1; TRBD2 agrees at 10 bases. Trimming at V came to 4 bases and at J to 1 base, leaving 2 bases not matched to a gene. This CDR3 has 15 amino acids. In germline, CDR1 is SGDLS, CDR2 YYNGEE. DNA for the CDR3: TGTGCCAGCAGCCAAGCGGGAGGGTCCTACAATGAGCAGTTCTTC. This encodes CASSQAGGSYNEQFF.

The chain carries TRBV7-2 and TRBJ1-4, with TRBD1 matching over 9 bases. The trim removed 5 bases at V and 7 bases at J, leaving 8 bases unmatched. This CDR3 region has 15 residues. Germline lookup yields CDR1 SGHTA and CDR2 FQGNSA. Here the CDR3 DNA reads TGTGCCAGCAGCCTTGCCGGGACAGGGCGTGAAAAACTGTTTTTT. Its translation: CASSLAGTGREKLFF. Supplemented by reference TRBV7-2 and TRBJ1-4, the full variable domain reads GAGVSQSPSNKVTEKGKDVELRCDPISGHTALYWYRQSLGQGLEFLIYFQGNSAPDKSGLPSDRFSAERTGGSVSTLTIQRTQQEDSAVYLCASSLAGTGREKLFFGSGTQLSVL.

This chain links TRBV29-1 with TRBJ1-1; no clear D. V was clipped by 4 bases and J by 3 bases, with 12 bases between them. The germline V gene has CDR1 SQVTM and CDR2 ANQGSEA. This CDR3 has 13 residues. The CDR3 DNA is TGCAGCGTTGGGAAGGGTCGGGACACTGAAGCTTTCTTT. This encodes CSVGKGRDTEAFF.

The chain recombines TRBV28 with TRBJ1-1, with 7 bases identical to TRBD1. The junction had 3 bases not matched to a gene; V was cut back by 5 bases and J by 0 bases. CDR1 MDHEN and CDR2 SYDVKM come from the germline V gene. This CDR3 has 14 amino acids. In nucleotides, the CDR3 is TGTGCCAGCAGTGGGGACAGTGTGAACACTGAAGCTTTCTTT. It codes for CASSGDSVNTEAFF.

The rearrangement links TRBV7-9 to TRBJ2-7; D is possibly TRBD2 (5 bases). V was trimmed by 5 bases and J by 0 bases, leaving 26 bases between them. Germline values: CDR1 SEHNR, CDR2 FQNEAQ (reference sequence). The CDR3 is made up of 19 amino acids. The CDR3 coding sequence is TGTGCCAGCAGCCCCTACCATGGACCGCCGGGGTTAAGCTCCTACGAGCAGTACTTC. Its protein is CASSPYHGPPGLSSYEQYF.

Only a few counts were recorded for this clone. The chain carries TRBV7-6 and TRBJ2-5, with D unresolved. Germline CDR1 SGHVS, CDR2 FNYEAQ. V was trimmed by 2 bases and J by 2 bases, leaving 9 bases between them. The CDR3 sequence is 14 residues long. The CDR3 here is CASSLIYRQETQYF. The CDR3 region has the DNA TGTGCCAGCAGCTTAATATACCGACAAGAGACCCAGTACTTC.

The rearrangement uses TRBV4-1 and TRBJ2-1; D could derive from TRBD1 or TRBD2 (6 bases each). V lost 2 bases to trimming and J lost 2 bases, with 10 bases between them. This CDR3 is 15 amino acids long. The germline V gene has CDR1 MGHRA and CDR2 YSYEKL. As DNA, the CDR3 is TGCGCCAGCAGCCAACGGCGGGACACCTACAATGAGCAGTTCTTC. Translated, it gives CASSQRRDTYNEQFF.

The chain is built from TRBV5-5 and TRBJ2-3; either TRBD1 or TRBD2 may supply D (7 bases each). The V and J ends lost 4 bases and 4 bases respectively, with 13 bases between them. CDR1 is SGHKS and CDR2 is YYEKEE in the germline V gene (reference sequence). The CDR3 has 14 amino acids. This CDR3 reads CASSPQGGADTQYF. The CDR3 DNA follows: TGTGCCAGCAGCCCCCAGGGGGGGGCAGATACGCAGTATTTT. Using reference TRBV5-5 and TRBJ2-3 for the parts outside the CDR3, the full variable domain is DAGVTQSPTHLIKTRGQQVTLRCSPISGHKSVSWYQQVLGQGPQFIFQYYEKEERGRGNFPDRFSARQFPNYSSELNVNALLLGDSALYLCASSPQGGADTQYFGPGTRLTVL.

This sequence joins TRBV10-2 and TRBJ2-7; tentative D call: TRBD1 (8 bases). Germline assignment: CDR1 WSHSY and CDR2 SAAADI. V shed 6 bases and J shed 2 bases, with 17 bases lying between them. This CDR3 contains 15 residues. The CDR3: CASRDGQGGAYEQYF. In nucleotides, the CDR3 is TGCGCCAGCAGAGATGGACAGGGAGGGGCCTACGAGCAGTACTTC.

The genes are TRBV7-2 and TRBJ2-7; 10 bases match TRBD2. This CDR3 comprises 16 residues. Losses at the gene ends were 4 bases for V and 0 bases for J; bases not matched to a gene: 6. CDR1 and CDR2 (germline): SGHTA, FQGNSA. CDR3 in amino acids: CASSSILAGNSYEQYF. The CDR3 DNA follows: TGTGCCAGCAGCTCGATACTAGCGGGGAACTCCTACGAGCAGTACTTC.

The chain combines TRBV7-2 with TRBJ2-1; D is unresolved. Trimming stripped 1 base from V and 8 bases from J, with 18 bases between. The CDR3 sequence is 16 residues long. Per the germline V gene, CDR1 is SGHTA and CDR2 is FQGNSA. Written as DNA, the CDR3 is TGTGCCAGCAGCTTAGGTGGGTGGCAGACTTTCCATGAGCAGTTCTTC. Translated: CASSLGGWQTFHEQFF.

The chain is built from TRBV14 and TRBJ1-4; D remains unclear. V was shortened by 0 bases and J by 10 bases, with 12 bases between the two germline ends. The germline CDR1 and CDR2 sequences are SGHDN and FVKESK. CDR3 length equals 14 residues. This CDR3 reads CASSQEYVGGKLFF. The CDR3 DNA is TGTGCCAGCAGCCAAGAATATGTGGGTGGAAAACTGTTTTTT.

Points on this clone: At the DNA level, this CDR3 is encoded by other sequences in the same sample as well. This chain joins TRBV28 and TRBJ2-3; D unclear. Germline V CDR1 and CDR2: MDHEN, SYDVKM. This CDR3 spans 14 amino acids. V gave up 5 bases and J gave up 1 base, with 10 bases separating them. This CDR3 reads CASSQRVRTDTQYF. The CDR3 DNA sequence: TGTGCCAGCAGTCAACGGGTGCGCACAGATACGCAGTATTTT.

The chain recombines TRBV7-9 with TRBJ2-1; TRBD2 matches 11 bases. Germline CDR1 SEHNR, CDR2 FQNEAQ (reference sequence). There are 14 residues in the CDR3. J gave up 5 bases and V 4 bases, and 1 base lay outside the gene matches. The CDR3 here is CASSWGLADNEQFF. The CDR3 coding sequence is TGTGCCAGCAGCTGGGGACTAGCGGACAATGAGCAGTTCTTC.

This chain connects TRBV10-3 to TRBJ2-7; unclear D gene. The germline gives CDR1 ENHRY, CDR2 SYGVKD. Trimming took 3 bases from V and 3 from J, leaving 12 bases between them. CDR3 size: 14 residues. CDR3 DNA sequence: TGTGCCATCAGTGACTATATGTCCTTCTACGAGCAGTACTTC. This sequence encodes CAISDYMSFYEQYF.

The genes are TRBV28 and TRBJ2-3; possible D gene TRBD1, 6 bases. Trimming removed 5 bases from V and 0 bases from J, with 12 bases in between. CDR1 and CDR2 from the germline V gene are MDHEN and SYDVKM. The length of the CDR3 is 15 residues. The DNA for the CDR3 is TGTGCCAGCAGTCCCGGACAGCCCAGCACAGATACGCAGTATTTT. Translating it yields CASSPGQPSTDTQYF.